This is a list of T cell receptor beta chains from one sample in a study of blood T cell repertoires in COVID-19. Clones were sequenced by immunoSEQ multiplex PCR, and TCRdb holds only the in-frame ones, with some missing. Of 40,000 to 50,000 clones in the sample, 90% were seen once. The sample comprised peripheral blood. Receptor source: a human donor in a cohort sampled during active COVID-19. CDR3s include the opening cysteine and the closing phenylalanine or tryptophan. The D gene is left open where the match is weak. Expanded clones are given a class, and other clones once, few, many or no size at all.

DNA: TGTGCCAGCAGCCGCGACAGGTTCGGGAATTCACCCCTCCACTTT
CDR3: CASSRDRFGNSPLHF
length: 15
size: .
J: TRBJ1-6
D: .
V: TRBV7-6

DNA: TGTGCCAGCAGTCCTCCTAGGGGCGGTGGAGATACGCAGTATTTT
CDR3: CASSPPRGGGDTQYF
length: 15
size: .
J: TRBJ2-3
D: .
V: TRBV28

DNA: TGTGCCAGCAGTTTATCTGGGACAGGGGGGACTGAAGCTTTCTTT
CDR3: CASSLSGTGGTEAFF
length: 15
size: .
J: TRBJ1-1
D: TRBD1
V: TRBV28

DNA: TGCGCCAGCAGCCAAGCCTTCCGCGGGGAAAAACTGTTTTTT
CDR3: CASSQAFRGEKLFF
length: 14
size: .
J: TRBJ1-4
D: .
V: TRBV4-1

DNA: TGTGCCAGCTCACCGGAGACAGGGGCCTACGAGCAGTACTTC
CDR3: CASSPETGAYEQYF
length: 14
size: .
J: TRBJ2-7
D: TRBD1
V: TRBV18

DNA: TGTGCCAGCAGCCCGCCGGAGAGTGAAAAACTGTTTTTT
CDR3: CASSPPESEKLFF
length: 13
size: .
J: TRBJ1-4
D: .
V: TRBV3-1/TRBV3-2

DNA: TGTGCCAGCAGCGTAGCGGTCAGAAGCGCGGCAGATACGCAGTATTTT
CDR3: CASSVAVRSAADTQYF
length: 16
size: once
J: TRBJ2-3
D: .
V: TRBV9

DNA: TGTGCCAGTAGTGCCCGGGACAGGGGGATCGATGAGCAGTTCTTC
CDR3: CASSARDRGIDEQFF
length: 15
size: .
J: TRBJ2-1
D: TRBD1
V: TRBV19

DNA: TGTGCCAGCAGCTTAGCAGGGGCCGAGCAGTACTTC
CDR3: CASSLAGAEQYF
length: 12
size: .
J: TRBJ2-7
D: .
V: TRBV7-9

DNA: TGTGCCAGCAGCCTAACTAGCGGGAGGACAGATGAGCAGTTCTTC
CDR3: CASSLTSGRTDEQFF
length: 15
size: .
J: TRBJ2-1
D: TRBD2
V: TRBV3-1/TRBV3-2

DNA: TGCGCCAGCAGCCTATTGGGGGGAAAGGGGCGAGAGACCCAGTACTTC
CDR3: CASSLLGGKGRETQYF
length: 16
size: .
J: TRBJ2-5
D: .
V: TRBV5-1

DNA: TGTGCCAGCAGTGCCACGGGTGGTGGCTACACCTTC
CDR3: CASSATGGGYTF
length: 12
size: .
J: TRBJ1-2
D: .
V: TRBV6-4

DNA: TGTGCCAGCAGCTCGCTAGCGGGAGGCACCTACGAGCAGTACTTC
CDR3: CASSSLAGGTYEQYF
length: 15
size: .
J: TRBJ2-7
D: TRBD2
V: TRBV7-9

DNA: TGTGCCAGCAGCTTAGCAGGGGTGAGAACTGAAGCTTTCTTT
CDR3: CASSLAGVRTEAFF
length: 14
size: .
J: TRBJ1-1
D: .
V: TRBV7-2

DNA: TGTGCCAGTAAGGGGTTGGCCACTGAAGCTTTCTTT
CDR3: CASKGLATEAFF
length: 12
size: .
J: TRBJ1-1
D: .
V: TRBV19

DNA: TGTGCCAGCTCACCACCGTCACTATACACTGAAGCTTTCTTT
CDR3: CASSPPSLYTEAFF
length: 14
size: .
J: TRBJ1-1
D: .
V: TRBV18

DNA: TGCGCCAGCAGCCAAGGACAGGGGGCTTGGGAGCAGTACTTC
CDR3: CASSQGQGAWEQYF
length: 14
size: .
J: TRBJ2-7
D: TRBD1
V: TRBV4-1

DNA: TGTGCCAGTAGGGGGCCAGGGGATAATCAGCCCCAGCATTTT
CDR3: CASRGPGDNQPQHF
length: 14
size: once
J: TRBJ1-5
D: .
V: TRBV19

DNA: TGTGCCACCAGTGAGCTTGGACAGGGGGCCGCAGATACGCAGTATTTT
CDR3: CATSELGQGAADTQYF
length: 16
size: .
J: TRBJ2-3
D: TRBD1
V: TRBV24-1

DNA: TGCAGTGCTAGTAGCCATAGCGGGAACACTGAAGCTTTCTTT
CDR3: CSASSHSGNTEAFF
length: 14
size: .
J: TRBJ1-1
D: .
V: TRBV20-1

DNA: TGTGCCATCAGTGACGGGGGGAGGGCCGGGGAGCCCCAGCATTTT
CDR3: CAISDGGRAGEPQHF
length: 15
size: medium-sized
J: TRBJ1-5
D: .
V: TRBV10-3

DNA: TGTGCCAGCAGGACAGGGCCCATGAACACTGAAGCTTTCTTT
CDR3: CASRTGPMNTEAFF
length: 14
size: .
J: TRBJ1-1
D: TRBD1
V: TRBV6-5

DNA: TGTGCCAGCAGTTTATCCGGACAGGGGGCTCTCTTC
CDR3: CASSLSGQGALF
length: 12
size: .
J: TRBJ2-1
D: TRBD1
V: TRBV28

DNA: TGTGCCAGTATCCTAAGGGGGAGCAGGACTGAAGCTTTCTTT
CDR3: CASILRGSRTEAFF
length: 14
size: .
J: TRBJ1-1
D: .
V: TRBV19

DNA: TGCGCCAGCAGCTCACGGGACAGGAATGTCTACGAGCAGTACTTC
CDR3: CASSSRDRNVYEQYF
length: 15
size: once
J: TRBJ2-7
D: TRBD1
V: TRBV5-1

DNA: TGTGCCAGCAGCCGGGCAGGGGTAGAAAAACTGTTTTTT
CDR3: CASSRAGVEKLFF
length: 13
size: .
J: TRBJ1-4
D: .
V: TRBV3-1/TRBV3-2

DNA: TGTGCCAGCAGTCAGCCCGGGACAGGGGTTAGGGAGCAGTACTTC
CDR3: CASSQPGTGVREQYF
length: 15
size: .
J: TRBJ2-7
D: TRBD1
V: TRBV6-5

DNA: TGTGCCAGCAGCTTATGGGCAAGACTGAACACTGAAGCTTTCTTT
CDR3: CASSLWARLNTEAFF
length: 15
size: .
J: TRBJ1-1
D: .
V: TRBV7-9

DNA: TGCGCCAGCAGCCATGACGCGGGAGTACGTTATAATGAGCAGTTCTTC
CDR3: CASSHDAGVRYNEQFF
length: 16
size: .
J: TRBJ2-1
D: TRBD2
V: TRBV4-1

DNA: TGCGCCAGCAGCTACTCCTTACAGGGAGGGATGAACACTGAAGCTTTCTTT
CDR3: CASSYSLQGGMNTEAFF
length: 17
size: .
J: TRBJ1-1
D: .
V: TRBV5-1

DNA: TGTGCCAGCAGCCAAGATACTACTAGCGGGAGGGGTTCCGAGCAGTACTTC
CDR3: CASSQDTTSGRGSEQYF
length: 17
size: .
J: TRBJ2-7
D: TRBD2
V: TRBV3-1/TRBV3-2

DNA: TGTGCCACCAGTGTCCTACAGGGGGCGGGGGAGACCCAGTACTTC
CDR3: CATSVLQGAGETQYF
length: 15
size: .
J: TRBJ2-5
D: TRBD1
V: TRBV24-1

DNA: TGTGCCAGCTCACCACCGTCGGGACTGATCACCGGGGAGCTGTTTTTT
CDR3: CASSPPSGLITGELFF
length: 16
size: .
J: TRBJ2-2
D: .
V: TRBV18

DNA: TGTGCCTACTCAGCAGGGGGAAGGACGAACACTGAAGCTTTCTTT
CDR3: CAYSAGGRTNTEAFF
length: 15
size: .
J: TRBJ1-1
D: TRBD1
V: TRBV28

DNA: TGTGCCAGTAGTCGGGAGAGCTCCTACGAGCAGTACTTC
CDR3: CASSRESSYEQYF
length: 13
size: .
J: TRBJ2-7
D: .
V: TRBV19

DNA: TGCAGCGTTGGATATAGCGGGAGACGTGGGGCCAACGTCCTGACTTTC
CDR3: CSVGYSGRRGANVLTF
length: 16
size: .
J: TRBJ2-6
D: TRBD2
V: TRBV29-1

DNA: TGTGCCAGCAGTTTATTAAATAGACAGGGGAATTCACCCCTCCACTTT
CDR3: CASSLLNRQGNSPLHF
length: 16
size: .
J: TRBJ1-6
D: TRBD1
V: TRBV27

DNA: TGTGCCAGCAGTTTATCGACAGGGTCATCGCCTTTCTTT
CDR3: CASSLSTGSSPFF
length: 13
size: .
J: TRBJ1-1
D: TRBD1
V: TRBV27

DNA: TGTGCCAGCAGCTTGGGACAGTCCTACGAGCAGTACTTC
CDR3: CASSLGQSYEQYF
length: 13
size: once
J: TRBJ2-7
D: .
V: TRBV5-4

DNA: TGTGCCTTCCAGACTAGCCGGACAGATACGCAGTATTTT
CDR3: CAFQTSRTDTQYF
length: 13
size: .
J: TRBJ2-3
D: TRBD2
V: TRBV30

DNA: TGTGCCATCAGTGAGTGGGTAACAGGGGGGATGAACACTGAAGCTTTCTTT
CDR3: CAISEWVTGGMNTEAFF
length: 17
size: .
J: TRBJ1-1
D: TRBD1
V: TRBV10-3

DNA: TGTGCCAGCAGTTACCCACGGACTAGCGGGGGATACGAGCAGTACTTC
CDR3: CASSYPRTSGGYEQYF
length: 16
size: .
J: TRBJ2-7
D: TRBD2
V: TRBV6-5

DNA: TGTGCCAGCAGTTTAAAGGGGGAGGGCGGATATGAGCAGTTCTTC
CDR3: CASSLKGEGGYEQFF
length: 15
size: .
J: TRBJ2-1
D: .
V: TRBV27

DNA: TGTGCCAGCAGCTGGGGACAGGGGGACGAAGAGACCCAGTACTTC
CDR3: CASSWGQGDEETQYF
length: 15
size: .
J: TRBJ2-5
D: TRBD1
V: TRBV5-4

DNA: TGTGCCAGCAGCTACCCGACAGGGGGTAATTCACCCCTCCACTTT
CDR3: CASSYPTGGNSPLHF
length: 15
size: .
J: TRBJ1-6
D: TRBD1
V: TRBV11-2

DNA: TGTGCCAGTAGTAGCCTAGCGGGAGTATCCTACAATGAGCAGTTCTTC
CDR3: CASSSLAGVSYNEQFF
length: 16
size: .
J: TRBJ2-1
D: TRBD2
V: TRBV19

DNA: TGTGCCAGCAGTGGGGAGAGGAGAGATGAGCAGTTCTTC
CDR3: CASSGERRDEQFF
length: 13
size: .
J: TRBJ2-1
D: .
V: TRBV6-4

DNA: TGTGCCAGCAGTGAAAGAGGCCCAAACGCTCACAATGAGCAGTTCTTC
CDR3: CASSERGPNAHNEQFF
length: 16
size: .
J: TRBJ2-1
D: .
V: TRBV6-1

DNA: TGCGCCAGCAGCCAAGACGGGGGGTGGAACACTGAAGCTTTCTTT
CDR3: CASSQDGGWNTEAFF
length: 15
size: .
J: TRBJ1-1
D: .
V: TRBV4-1

DNA: TGTGCCAGCTCACTACGCTCCCCTTCCGGGGGGGGGCGAGACACTGAAGCTTTCTTT
CDR3: CASSLRSPSGGGRDTEAFF
length: 19
size: .
J: TRBJ1-1
D: .
V: TRBV18

DNA: TGCGCCAGCAGCCTCAAAACAGGATTGGGCTTCGGAAACACTGAAGCTTTCTTT
CDR3: CASSLKTGLGFGNTEAFF
length: 18
size: .
J: TRBJ1-1
D: .
V: TRBV4-1

DNA: TGTGCCAGCAGCTTAGAGTTGATCGGGAAACTGTTTTTT
CDR3: CASSLELIGKLFF
length: 13
size: .
J: TRBJ1-4
D: .
V: TRBV11-2

DNA: TGCGCCAGCAGCTTGCTAAGTTGGAGGAACGAGCAGTACTTC
CDR3: CASSLLSWRNEQYF
length: 14
size: .
J: TRBJ2-7
D: .
V: TRBV5-1

DNA: TGTGCCATCAGGAGGGAGAGCTCTGGAAACACCATATATTTT
CDR3: CAIRRESSGNTIYF
length: 14
size: .
J: TRBJ1-3
D: .
V: TRBV10-3

DNA: TGCGCCAGCAGCCTCCTAGCGGGAGCCTACAATGAGCAGTTCTTC
CDR3: CASSLLAGAYNEQFF
length: 15
size: .
J: TRBJ2-1
D: TRBD2
V: TRBV4-1

DNA: TGTGCCACCAGCGGCCTAAGCGGGAGCTCCTACGAGCAGTACTTC
CDR3: CATSGLSGSSYEQYF
length: 15
size: .
J: TRBJ2-7
D: TRBD2
V: TRBV15